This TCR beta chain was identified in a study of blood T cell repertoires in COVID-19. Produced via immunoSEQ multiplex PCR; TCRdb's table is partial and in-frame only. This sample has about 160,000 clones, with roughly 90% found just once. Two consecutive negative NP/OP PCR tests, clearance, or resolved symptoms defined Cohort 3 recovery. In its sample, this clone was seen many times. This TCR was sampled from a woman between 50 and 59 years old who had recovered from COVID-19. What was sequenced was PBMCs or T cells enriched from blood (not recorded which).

The CDR3 protein is CASSFERQGTSPLHF. The CDR3 DNA is TGTGCCAGCAGCTTTGAAAGACAGGGTACTTCACCCCTCCACTTT. The gene calls are TRBV5-5 and TRBJ1-6, with 7 positions matching TRBD1. CDR1 is SGHKS, CDR2 YYEKEE, per germline (reference sequence). This CDR3 is built from 15 residues. Losses at the gene ends were 2 bases for V and 9 bases for J; bases not matched to a gene: 8.